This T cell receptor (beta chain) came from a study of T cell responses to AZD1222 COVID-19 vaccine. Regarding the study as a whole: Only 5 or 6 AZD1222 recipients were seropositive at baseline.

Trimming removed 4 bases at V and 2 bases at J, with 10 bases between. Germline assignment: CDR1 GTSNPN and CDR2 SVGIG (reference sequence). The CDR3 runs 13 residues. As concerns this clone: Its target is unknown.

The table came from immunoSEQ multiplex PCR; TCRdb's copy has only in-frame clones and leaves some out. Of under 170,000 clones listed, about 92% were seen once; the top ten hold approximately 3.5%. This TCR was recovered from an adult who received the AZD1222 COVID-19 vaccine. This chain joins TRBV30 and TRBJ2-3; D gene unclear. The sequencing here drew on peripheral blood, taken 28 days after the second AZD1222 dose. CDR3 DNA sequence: TGTGCCTGGATTAAGGACCTCACAGATACGCAGTATTTT. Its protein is CAWIKDLTDTQYF.